This TCR beta chain was identified during a study of beta chain features in type 1 diabetes. Study-wide results and caveats: Sequencing from cDNA could over-represent high-TCR-expressing cells. Within patients, naive, central memory and Treg TCRB repertoires seemed more similar than within healthy donors. Insertions at VDJ junctions were less frequent in type 1 diabetes patients. These patients also deleted more nucleotides at the same junctions.

Reverse transcribing all isolated RNA meant expressed TCRB transcripts were sequenced. Mean read depth for naive, central memory and regulatory T cell samples was a few million reads. Sequenced by immunoSEQ multiplex PCR; TCRdb stores in-frame clones only, minus some. The sample carries about 160,000 clones, 7.5% to 10% recorded once. To note about this clone: Antigen: not known.

This CDR3 is 15 amino acids long. Germline V lookup: CDR1 SNHLY, CDR2 FYNNEI. The ends were cut back, 1 base at V and 6 bases at J, with 10 bases in the middle. The receptor's source is a man younger than 35 in good health. The sample consisted of central memory CD4+ T cells from blood. The rearrangement joins TRBV2 to TRBJ1-6; no definite D call. CDR3 region: CASSEVPLSNSPLHF. The DNA of the CDR3 is TGTGCCAGCAGTGAAGTACCCCTAAGTAATTCACCCCTCCACTTT.